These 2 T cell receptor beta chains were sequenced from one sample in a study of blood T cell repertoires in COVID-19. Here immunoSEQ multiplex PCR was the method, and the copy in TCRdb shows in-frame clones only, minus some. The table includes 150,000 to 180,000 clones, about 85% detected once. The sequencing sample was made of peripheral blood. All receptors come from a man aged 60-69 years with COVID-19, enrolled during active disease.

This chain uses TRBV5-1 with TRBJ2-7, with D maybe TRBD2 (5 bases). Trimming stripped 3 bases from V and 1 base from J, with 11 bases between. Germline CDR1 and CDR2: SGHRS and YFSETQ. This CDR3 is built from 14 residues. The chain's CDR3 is CASSSSGVSYEQYF. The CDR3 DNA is TGCGCCAGCAGCTCGTCCGGGGTATCCTACGAGCAGTACTTC.

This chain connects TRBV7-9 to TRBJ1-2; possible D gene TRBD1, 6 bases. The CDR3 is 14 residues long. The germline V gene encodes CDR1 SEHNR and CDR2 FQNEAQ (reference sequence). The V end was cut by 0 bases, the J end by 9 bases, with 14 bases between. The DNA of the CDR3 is TGTGCCAGCAGCTTAGCGGACAGTTCTCAGAGCTACACCTTC. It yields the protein CASSLADSSQSYTF.